The following is a T cell receptor beta chain sequence with its context. The data stem from a study of blood T cell repertoires in COVID-19. Study at large: Sites across the United States, Italy and Spain contributed samples from acute and convalescent COVID-19. From T cells, B-cell-depleted T cells, or PBMCs came the material, which was cDNA or gDNA.

This CDR3 has 12 residues. Trimming took 8 bases from V and 6 from J; bases not matched to a gene: 6. Per germline, CDR1 SNHLY and CDR2 FYNNEI. How the authors handled the data: Reference gene primer amplification gave nucleated cell count estimates. Clones were read by immunoSEQ multiplex PCR, and TCRdb kept only the in-frame ones, dropping some. The V and J calls and clone size come from that table; D and trimming were worked out from the DNA. The sample yields roughly 230,000 clones, about four fifths seen once. What was sequenced was peripheral blood. The chain is built from TRBV2 and TRBJ1-1, with 7 positions matching TRBD1. The clonotype originates from a man aged 40-50 years with active or convalescent COVID-19. The CDR3 DNA reads TGTGCCAGCGCTAAGGGGGCCGCTGAAGCTTTCTTT. Residues: CASAKGAAEAFF.